Below, 31 T cell receptor beta chains from the same sample are listed, as sequenced in a study of T-cell reconstitution after alpha-beta-depleted transplantation in children. Preparation of the TCRbeta library was carried out with unique molecular identifiers. Each CDR3 protein gets one entry after TCRdb re-called the PCR reads with MiXCR. The sample includes about a million distinct CDR3 sequences, roughly 29% of them seen just once. Sequences were derived from PBMCs, mostly from graft donor cells, sampled 360 days after TCRalphabeta/CD19-depleted stem cell transplant. These receptors originate from a boy in the first two years of life who had a stem cell transplant for SCID, so the T cells may come from the graft donor.

The V call is TRBV12-3 or TRBV12-4, the J call TRBJ2-1, with 10 bases that match TRBD2. Unmatched junction bases numbered 8, after V lost 1 base and J lost 5 bases. The CDR3 spans 17 residues. The CDR3 loop is CASSLELWLAGDNEQFF. The CDR3, as DNA: TGTGCCAGCAGTTTAGAGTTGTGGCTAGCGGGGGACAATGAGCAGTTCTTC.

V and J are TRBV20-1 and TRBJ1-2; 8 nucleotides align to TRBD1. V lost 0 bases and J lost 3; bases outside the gene matches: 9. The CDR3 consists of 16 residues. Germline V CDR1 and CDR2: DFQATT, SNEGSKA (reference sequence). CDR3 amino acids: CSARDLNRGRDYGYTF. CDR3 nucleotides: TGCAGTGCTAGAGATTTGAACAGGGGGAGGGACTATGGCTACACCTTC.

This clonotype was found a few times. The CDR3 spells CASSARIGLADTDTQYF. CDR3 sequence (DNA): TGTGCCAGCAGCGCGCGAATAGGGCTAGCCGACACAGATACGCAGTATTTT. This chain connects TRBV9 to TRBJ2-3, with TRBD2 as a possible D gene (5 bases). The ends were cut back, 3 bases at V and 2 bases at J, with 19 bases in the middle. CDR3 length: 17 amino acids. The germline V gene encodes CDR1 SGDLS and CDR2 YYNGEE.

This clonotype has only a few counts. The J gene is TRBJ2-4, the V gene TRBV4-2, with D perhaps TRBD1 or TRBD2 (6 bases each). Trimming took 0 bases from V and 5 from J, leaving 11 bases between them. This CDR3 is 15 amino acids long. CDR1 is LGHNA, CDR2 YNFKEQ, per germline. CDR3 bases: TGTGCCAGCAGCCAAGATAGGGGGGATGAAAACATTCAGTACTTC. Encoded protein: CASSQDRGDENIQYF.

This clonotype has ten or more counts. The chain recombines TRBV10-3 with TRBJ2-5; TRBD2 might be the D (6 bases). Germline V CDR1 and CDR2: ENHRY, SYGVKD. Trimming pared 8 bases from V and 10 bases from J, leaving 14 bases between. The CDR3 has 11 residues. Written as DNA, the CDR3 is TGTGCCATCGGGTCACCGGGGGACCAGTACTTC. This gives the protein CAIGSPGDQYF.

The rearrangement joins TRBV4-3 to TRBJ2-7; D uncertain. The CDR3 spans 13 residues. V gave up 0 bases and J gave up 6 bases, with 9 bases separating them. Germline V CDR1 and CDR2: LGHNA, YSLEER. The CDR3 DNA sequence: TGCGCCAGCAGCCAAGATTTAGGGTTCGAGCAGTACTTC. This sequence encodes CASSQDLGFEQYF.

The table lists this clonotype with a few counts. The chain is built from TRBV20-1 and TRBJ2-5, with TRBD2 matching 9 bases. The germline CDR1 and CDR2 sequences are DFQATT and SNEGSKA (reference sequence). The V segment lost 1 base and the J segment 4 bases; nucleotides outside the gene matches: 13. The CDR3 covers 17 residues. Here the CDR3 DNA reads TGCAGTGCTAGAGTTTCGCAGCGGGGGGCCCCGAGAGAGACCCAGTACTTC. Translation: CSARVSQRGAPRETQYF.

The rearrangement joins TRBV3-1 to TRBJ2-3, with D possibly being TRBD1 (6 bases). Germline V CDR1 and CDR2: LGHDT, YNNKEL (reference sequence). This CDR3 is 16 amino acids long. The V end lost 8 bases, the J end lost 2 bases, and 20 bases lay between the germline ends. The CDR3 nucleotides are TGTGCCAGCGGCAAACCGGACAGCATGTTCACAGATACGCAGTATTTT. Residues: CASGKPDSMFTDTQYF.

The chain uses TRBV4-2 and TRBJ1-5; D remains unclear. V lost 0 bases, J lost 6 bases, and 9 bases lay in between. CDR1 LGHNA and CDR2 YNFKEQ come from the germline V gene. The CDR3 loop spans 14 amino acids. DNA for the CDR3: TGTGCCAGCAGCCAAGACGAAGGGCCTCAGCCCCAGCATTTT. Protein: CASSQDEGPQPQHF.

The chain is built from TRBV5-1 and TRBJ2-2, with D unclear. The CDR3 runs to 14 residues. Germline lookup yields CDR1 SGHRS and CDR2 YFSETQ. V lost 5 bases and J lost 0, with 8 bases in between. The CDR3 bases are TGCGCCAGCAGAAAGGGCACGAACACCGGGGAGCTGTTTTTT. Translated, it gives CASRKGTNTGELFF.

This chain links TRBV2 with TRBJ2-1, with 10 bases fitting TRBD2. Trimming removed 2 bases from V and 0 bases from J; junction bases left unmatched: 10. The CDR3 is 19 amino acids. Per germline, CDR1 SNHLY and CDR2 FYNNEI. CDR3: CASSELGLAVGGSYNEQFF. In nucleotides, the CDR3 is TGTGCCAGCAGTGAACTCGGACTAGCGGTGGGAGGCTCCTACAATGAGCAGTTCTTC.

A few counts support this clonotype. V usage is TRBV9 and J usage is TRBJ2-7; D unresolved. This CDR3 has 14 residues. Germline CDR1 and CDR2: SGDLS and YYNGEE. Trimming cost V 0 bases and J 0 bases, with 7 bases left between them. The CDR3 protein is CASSVGYSSYEQYF. CDR3 DNA: TGTGCCAGCAGCGTAGGTTACAGCTCCTACGAGCAGTACTTC.

The rearrangement uses TRBV7-3 and TRBJ2-1; D is unresolved. Germline CDR1 SGHTA, CDR2 FQGTGA. The V and J ends lost 1 base and 0 bases respectively, with 7 bases between them. The CDR3 totals 15 residues. Here the CDR3 reads CASSLRSGSYNEQFF. DNA of the CDR3: TGTGCCAGCAGCTTAAGGTCCGGCTCCTACAATGAGCAGTTCTTC.

This clonotype was seen repeatedly, ten times or more. The chain joins TRBV7-2 to TRBJ2-7; D is possibly TRBD2 (5 bases). The V gene lost 6 bases and the J gene lost 0 bases, with 12 bases spanning the gap. The length of the CDR3 is 14 residues. Per germline, CDR1 SGHTA and CDR2 FQGNSA. For the CDR3, the DNA is TGTGCCAGCAGTTTCACCCGGGACTCCTACGAGCAGTACTTC. Protein: CASSFTRDSYEQYF. Together with reference TRBV7-2 and TRBJ2-7, the CDR3 gives the full variable domain: GAGVSQSPSNKVTEKGKDVELRCDPISGHTALYWYRQSLGQGLEFLIYFQGNSAPDKSGLPSDRFSAERTGGSVSTLTIQRTQQEDSAVYLCASSFTRDSYEQYFGPGTRLTVT.

In the case of this clonotype: One end of the junction is discordant with germline, which a read error may explain. V gene TRBV12-3 or TRBV12-4 combines with J gene TRBJ2-2; 9 bases align to TRBD1. The CDR3 consists of 15 residues. CDR3 in amino acids: CASILWDRDAGELFF. The CDR3 DNA sequence: TGTGCCAGCATTTTATGGGACAGGGACGCCGGGGAGCTGTTTTTT.

The chain links TRBV12-3 or TRBV12-4 to TRBJ1-1; no definite D call. Between the trimmed V and J ends, which lost 7 bases and 8 bases, there was a span of 23 bases. The CDR3 has 15 amino acids. CDR3 sequence reads: CASTPEPSQLEEAFF. DNA for the CDR3: TGTGCCAGCACTCCGGAGCCCTCCCAATTGGAGGAAGCTTTCTTT.

This clonotype was seen a few times. The V call is TRBV5-1, the J call TRBJ2-3; TRBD1 is a possible D gene (6 bases). The germline V gene encodes CDR1 SGHRS and CDR2 YFSETQ. CDR3 length equals 15 residues. Trimming removed 1 base from V and 2 bases from J, with 11 bases in between. CDR3 sequence: CASSLLTGATDTQYF. The CDR3 DNA reads TGCGCCAGCAGCTTGCTGACAGGAGCCACAGATACGCAGTATTTT.

This clonotype occurred a few times. This chain connects TRBV12-3 or TRBV12-4 to TRBJ2-7; a weak D match, TRBD1 (5 bases). CDR3 length: 14 residues. Deletions cut 6 bases from V and 6 bases from J, with 18 bases between. The chain's CDR3 is CASSSLGHLGEQYF. CDR3 DNA: TGTGCCAGCAGCTCCCTCGGACACCTAGGCGAGCAGTACTTC.

With respect to this clonotype: The DNA is omitted, as the CDR3 cannot be located on it reliably, and the CDR3 follows TCRdb's listing. The chain couples TRBV28 to TRBJ1-5; TRBD1 is taken as the D call from the table, unchecked against the DNA. With termini counted, the CDR3 has 17 amino acids. Germline-derived CDR1 and CDR2 are MDHEN and SYDVKM. The CDR3 spells CASSFPGWGIGNQPHHF.

The chain combines TRBV4-2 with TRBJ1-5; 7 bases line up with TRBD1. V trimming: 3 bases; J trimming: 3 bases; junction bases outside the gene matches: 8. CDR1 LGHNA and CDR2 YNFKEQ come from the germline V gene. The CDR3 runs 16 residues. Written as DNA, the CDR3 is TGTGCCAGCAGCCACCCGGGACAGCGGGCCAATCAGCCCCAGCATTTT. This gives the protein CASSHPGQRANQPQHF.

This clonotype was seen more than once but under ten times. This chain links TRBV9 with TRBJ2-1; TRBD2 agrees at 13 bases. V shed 1 base and J 8 bases; nucleotides not matched to a gene: 3. In germline, CDR1 is SGDLS, CDR2 YYNGEE. This CDR3 has 15 residues. Here the CDR3 reads CASSVTSGGADEQFF. In nucleotides, the CDR3 is TGTGCCAGCAGCGTAACTAGCGGGGGGGCCGATGAGCAGTTCTTC.

There are a few counts of this clonotype. Possible read error: a much larger clone is one base away. V gene TRBV2 combines with J gene TRBJ1-1, with 7 nucleotides matching TRBD1. The ends lost 6 bases at V and 1 base at J; junction bases unmatched: 2. The CDR3 loop spans 13 amino acids. Germline assignment: CDR1 SNHLY and CDR2 FYNNEI. CDR3 in DNA: TGTGCCAGCAGGTACAGGGGGAACACTGAAGCTTTCTTT. It translates to CASRYRGNTEAFF.

This clonotype has a handful of counts. This chain uses TRBV20-1 with TRBJ1-3, with 10 bases matching TRBD1. The CDR3 loop spans 15 amino acids. With V trimmed by 2 bases and J by 2 bases, 3 bases remained unmatched. Germline-derived CDR1 and CDR2 are DFQATT and SNEGSKA (reference sequence). The CDR3 region has the DNA TGCAGTGCTAGAAGGACAGGGGGAACTGGAAACACCATATATTTT. It yields the protein CSARRTGGTGNTIYF.

V usage is TRBV12-3 or TRBV12-4 and J usage is TRBJ2-7; D might be TRBD1 (6 bases). The V end was cut by 2 bases, the J end by 5 bases, with 22 bases between. The CDR3 has 17 amino acids. CDR3 in amino acids: CASSLKFGRGSFHEQYF. The CDR3 DNA reads TGTGCCAGCAGTTTAAAATTCGGCAGGGGCTCATTCCACGAGCAGTACTTC.

This clonotype was detected only a few times. This chain links TRBV3-1 with TRBJ1-5; D unclear. Trimming removed 6 bases from V and 0 bases from J, with 9 bases in between. CDR1 is LGHDT, CDR2 YNNKEL, per germline (reference sequence). The CDR3 length is 14 residues. As DNA, the CDR3 is TGTGCCAGCAGTATGACGGGTAGCAATCAGCCCCAGCATTTT. Translated: CASSMTGSNQPQHF. The full variable domain, rest sourced from reference TRBV3-1 and TRBJ1-5, is DTAVSQTPKYLVTQMGNDKSIKCEQNLGHDTMYWYKQDSKKFLKIMFSYNNKELIINETVPNRFSPKSPDKAHLNLHINSLELGDSAVYFCASSMTGSNQPQHFGDGTRLSIL.

The V call is TRBV18, the J call TRBJ2-4; tentative D call: TRBD1 (5 bases). Between the trimmed V and J ends, which lost 6 bases and 8 bases, there was a span of 11 bases. The length of the CDR3 is 12 residues. Germline loops: CDR1 KGHSH, CDR2 LQKENI. This chain's CDR3 is CASSRDRDIQYF. The CDR3 DNA reads as TGTGCCAGCTCCCGAGACAGAGACATTCAGTACTTC.

The chain links TRBV9 to TRBJ1-1; D uncertain. Trimming stripped 3 bases from V and 1 base from J, with 10 bases between. The CDR3 has 14 residues. Germline loops: CDR1 SGDLS, CDR2 YYNGEE. The CDR3 DNA reads as TGTGCCAGCAGCGGAGGACGGCAGAACACTGAAGCTTTCTTT. It codes for CASSGGRQNTEAFF.

This clonotype was recorded a few times. The chain joins TRBV4-2 to TRBJ2-1; D perhaps matches TRBD2 (5 bases). Germline assignment: CDR1 LGHNA and CDR2 YNFKEQ. V lost 1 base and J lost 4, with 17 bases in between. The CDR3 loop spans 17 amino acids. This CDR3 is CASSQGRRGPQYNEQFF. As DNA, the CDR3 is TGTGCCAGCAGCCAAGGTCGGAGAGGGCCCCAATACAATGAGCAGTTCTTC.

There are a few counts of this clonotype. CDR3 sequence (DNA): TGTGCCAGCAGGGCGGGGGGTACAGATACGCAGTATTTT. Translation gives CASRAGGTDTQYF. This chain links TRBV6-1 with TRBJ2-3, with 8 bases fitting TRBD2. Germline V CDR1 and CDR2: MNHNS, SASEGT. The CDR3 is 13 residues long. The V gene end was trimmed by 6 bases and the J gene end by 3 bases; junction bases not matched to a gene: 2.

This clonotype appeared many times. The gene calls are TRBV5-1 and TRBJ2-7; TRBD2 matches 9 bases. CDR3 length equals 15 residues. Trimming cost V 3 bases and J 3 bases; bases outside gene matches: 7. From germline, CDR1 is SGHRS and CDR2 YFSETQ. The CDR3 spells CASSYSGGHLYEQYF. The CDR3 DNA sequence: TGCGCCAGCAGCTATAGCGGGGGACACCTCTACGAGCAGTACTTC. The variable domain in full, with the rest retrieved from reference TRBV5-1 and TRBJ2-7, is KAGVTQTPRYLIKTRGQQVTLSCSPISGHRSVSWYQQTPGQGLQFLFEYFSETQRNKGNFPGRFSGRQFSNSRSEMNVSTLELGDSALYLCASSYSGGHLYEQYFGPGTRLTVT.

This clonotype has just a few counts. CDR3 region: CSVERWERDNEQFF. The CDR3 nucleotides read TGCAGCGTTGAAAGGTGGGAGCGGGACAATGAGCAGTTCTTC. The chain links TRBV29-1 to TRBJ2-1; D perhaps matches TRBD2 (6 bases). The CDR3 length is 14 residues. Germline assignment: CDR1 SQVTM and CDR2 ANQGSEA. The V and J ends lost 2 bases and 5 bases respectively, with 13 bases between them.